These 20 T cell receptor beta chains were all obtained from the same sample, sequenced in a study of T-cell reconstitution after alpha-beta-depleted transplantation in children. TCRbeta library construction was performed incorporating unique molecular identifiers. TCRdb reprocessed the PCR reads with MiXCR, giving one entry per CDR3 protein. The repertoire consists of 200,000 to 300,000 distinct CDR3 sequences, with about 12% occurring once and the leading ten covering 2% to 3%. This material consisted of PBMCs from the stem cell graft donor, taken from the stem cell graft. These receptors were taken from a human donor who donated a stem cell graft to a child with acute lymphoblastic leukemia.

This clonotype was seen repeatedly, ten times or more. This chain links TRBV27 with TRBJ1-2; D gene ambiguous. Looked up from germline, CDR1 is MNHEY and CDR2 is SMNVEV (reference sequence). V lost 4 bases, J lost 0 bases, and 6 bases lay in between. CDR3 length equals 13 residues. The CDR3 region is CASSSTANYGYTF. CDR3 coding DNA: TGTGCCAGCAGTTCAACAGCTAACTATGGCTACACCTTC.

This chain uses TRBV5-1 with TRBJ2-2; 10 bases fit TRBD2. Trimming took 3 bases from V and 0 from J; bases not matched to a gene: 2. This CDR3 comprises 16 residues. The germline gives CDR1 SGHRS, CDR2 YFSETQ. The CDR3 coding sequence is TGCGCCAGCAGCTCGCTAGCGGGAGCGAACACCGGGGAGCTGTTTTTT. This encodes CASSSLAGANTGELFF. The full variable domain, rest sourced from reference TRBV5-1 and TRBJ2-2, is KAGVTQTPRYLIKTRGQQVTLSCSPISGHRSVSWYQQTPGQGLQFLFEYFSETQRNKGNFPGRFSGRQFSNSRSEMNVSTLELGDSALYLCASSSLAGANTGELFFGEGSRLTVL.

Many counts were recorded for this clonotype. The rearrangement uses TRBV2 and TRBJ2-3; D is uncertain. V shed 5 bases and J shed 6 bases, with 9 bases lying between them. This CDR3 is built from 12 residues. CDR1 is SNHLY, CDR2 FYNNEI, per germline. Here the CDR3 reads CASSQDVDTQYF. The CDR3 region has the DNA TGTGCCAGCAGTCAGGACGTGGATACGCAGTATTTT.

This clonotype has only a few counts. This sequence joins TRBV29-1 and TRBJ1-1; D remains ambiguous. CDR3 length: 17 residues. Between the trimmed V and J ends, which lost 3 bases and 5 bases, there was a span of 25 bases. Germline lookup yields CDR1 SQVTM and CDR2 ANQGSEA. CDR3 in DNA: TGCAGCGTTGATCTCACTATCATTCCGGGCCGAGGGACTGAAGCTTTCTTT. It yields the protein CSVDLTIIPGRGTEAFF.

The table lists this clonotype with many counts. The rearrangement joins TRBV5-1 to TRBJ2-1; 9 nucleotides agree with TRBD2. Germline V lookup: CDR1 SGHRS, CDR2 YFSETQ. The J segment lost 5 bases and the V segment lost 2 bases, leaving 5 bases of the junction unmatched. CDR3 length: 15 amino acids. CDR3 in amino acids: CASSFASGANNEQFF. In nucleotides, the CDR3 is TGCGCCAGCAGCTTCGCTAGCGGGGCCAACAATGAGCAGTTCTTC.

In its sample, this clonotype was seen many times. The chain couples TRBV5-1 to TRBJ2-5, with D perhaps matching TRBD1 (5 bases). CDR3 length: 14 residues. Trimming left V 2 bases short and J 4 bases short, with 12 bases between. Germline CDR1 SGHRS, CDR2 YFSETQ. CDR3 residues: CASSFDDRIETQYF. The CDR3 bases are TGCGCCAGCAGCTTCGATGACAGAATAGAGACCCAGTACTTC. Variable domain in full (rest from reference TRBV5-1 and TRBJ2-5): KAGVTQTPRYLIKTRGQQVTLSCSPISGHRSVSWYQQTPGQGLQFLFEYFSETQRNKGNFPGRFSGRQFSNSRSEMNVSTLELGDSALYLCASSFDDRIETQYFGPGTRLLVL.

Ten or more counts support this clonotype. The chain is built from TRBV9 and TRBJ2-3, with 7 bases fitting TRBD2. Trimming at V came to 3 bases and at J to 3 bases, leaving 13 bases not matched to a gene. From germline, CDR1 is SGDLS and CDR2 YYNGEE. The CDR3 is 17 residues long. CDR3 loop: CASSALPSTSRTDTQYF. The DNA of the CDR3 is TGTGCCAGCAGCGCCTTGCCCTCGACTAGCAGAACAGATACGCAGTATTTT.

This clonotype was counted many times. The CDR3 is CASSLGDRWANVLTF. The DNA of the CDR3 is TGTGCCAGCAGCTTAGGGGACAGGTGGGCCAACGTCCTGACTTTC. The chain recombines TRBV7-2 with TRBJ2-6; TRBD1 aligns across 8 bases. The CDR3 spans 15 residues. The trim removed 1 base at V and 5 bases at J, leaving 1 base unmatched. Germline values: CDR1 SGHTA, CDR2 FQGNSA.

This clonotype is a singleton in its sample. V gene TRBV12-3 or TRBV12-4 combines with J gene TRBJ1-2, with D perhaps matching TRBD1 (6 bases). The ends were cut back, 7 bases at V and 8 bases at J, with 23 bases in the middle. CDR3 length equals 15 residues. The CDR3 loop is CASNRMGGHVGGYTF. CDR3 nucleotides: TGTGCCAGCAACCGGATGGGGGGGCATGTGGGAGGCTACACCTTC.

This clonotype was counted many times. The chain uses TRBV20-1 and TRBJ1-4; D unclear. Germline-derived CDR1 and CDR2 are DFQATT and SNEGSKA (reference sequence). The V end lost 4 bases, the J end lost 4 bases, and 13 bases lay between the germline ends. This CDR3 spans 14 amino acids. CDR3 nucleotide sequence: TGCAGTGCTACGTGGGCGGCCCTTAATGAAAAACTGTTTTTT. This gives the protein CSATWAALNEKLFF.

In its sample, this clonotype was seen many times. This sequence joins TRBV29-1 and TRBJ1-2; TRBD1 might be the D (5 bases). There are 12 residues in the CDR3. V lost 4 bases to trimming and J lost 6 bases, with 12 bases between them. CDR1 is SQVTM, CDR2 ANQGSEA, per germline. In DNA form, the CDR3 reads TGCAGCGTTGTGGCGGGGGGTAATGGCTACACCTTC. It is translated as CSVVAGGNGYTF.

V is TRBV5-5 and J is TRBJ2-5; D possibly corresponds to TRBD1 (6 bases). Germline loops: CDR1 SGHKS, CDR2 YYEKEE (reference sequence). V was trimmed by 4 bases and J by 7 bases, leaving 26 bases between them. The CDR3 runs to 17 residues. In DNA, the CDR3 is TGTGCCAGCAGCATTACCTTCGGGACAAATCCTTCGGGGACCCAGTACTTC. It translates to CASSITFGTNPSGTQYF. Full variable domain (outside the CDR3, taken from reference TRBV5-5 and TRBJ2-5): DAGVTQSPTHLIKTRGQQVTLRCSPISGHKSVSWYQQVLGQGPQFIFQYYEKEERGRGNFPDRFSARQFPNYSSELNVNALLLGDSALYLCASSITFGTNPSGTQYFGPGTRLLVL.

This clonotype has ten or more counts. The chain's CDR3 is CASSAPGTSGSSGELFF. The CDR3 DNA reads as TGTGCCAGCAGCGCCCCCGGGACTAGCGGGAGTTCCGGGGAGCTGTTTTTT. This chain links TRBV9 with TRBJ2-2; TRBD2 matches 14 bases. V lost 3 bases, J lost 6 bases, and 7 bases stayed unmatched. CDR1 is SGDLS and CDR2 is YYNGEE in the germline V gene. The CDR3 has 17 residues. Full variable domain (rest looked up from reference TRBV9 and TRBJ2-2): DSGVTQTPKHLITATGQRVTLRCSPRSGDLSVYWYQQSLDQGLQFLIQYYNGEERAKGNILERFSAQQFPDLHSELNLSSLELGDSALYFCASSAPGTSGSSGELFFGEGSRLTVL.

This clonotype came up many times. CDR3 nucleotides: TGTGCCAGCCGAGAGGGGGTTTACATCTACAATGAGCAGTTCTTC. Translating gives CASREGVYIYNEQFF. The chain couples TRBV28 to TRBJ2-1; perhaps TRBD1 as D (6 bases). V shed 8 bases and J shed 3 bases, with 17 bases lying between them. This CDR3 has 15 residues. The V gene's germline CDR1 is MDHEN and CDR2 SYDVKM.

This clonotype was seen ten or more times. This chain uses TRBV20-1 with TRBJ1-1, with D unresolved. V was pared by 0 bases and J by 1 base, with 12 bases between. Germline CDR1 DFQATT, CDR2 SNEGSKA (reference sequence). CDR3 length: 15 residues. Here the CDR3 reads CSARDPGPRNTEAFF. The CDR3 nucleotides read TGCAGTGCTAGAGATCCAGGACCGCGGAACACTGAAGCTTTCTTT.

This clonotype was recorded at least ten times. The chain recombines TRBV20-1 with TRBJ2-1; 9 bases map to TRBD1. Germline assignment: CDR1 DFQATT and CDR2 SNEGSKA (reference sequence). This CDR3 spans 15 amino acids. The V segment lost 1 base and the J segment 7 bases; nucleotides outside the gene matches: 8. CDR3 protein: CSARVGDRAKNEQFF. The DNA of the CDR3 is TGCAGTGCTAGAGTTGGGGACAGGGCGAAAAATGAGCAGTTCTTC.

This clonotype showed up many times. V is TRBV28 and J is TRBJ1-4, with 8 nucleotides matching TRBD1. The CDR3 covers 13 residues. V lost 9 bases to trimming and J lost 7 bases; unmatched junction nucleotides: 7. The germline gives CDR1 MDHEN, CDR2 SYDVKM. This chain's CDR3 is CASQTGVVEKLFF. The CDR3 DNA is TGTGCCAGTCAGACAGGGGTGGTTGAAAAACTGTTTTTT.

Ten or more counts support this clonotype. The V and J genes are TRBV4-3 and TRBJ1-4, with TRBD1 as a possible D gene (5 bases). With 0 bases removed from V and 5 bases from J, the gap between germline ends came to 10 bases. CDR3 length: 15 residues. Germline V gene data show CDR1 as LGHNA and CDR2 as YSLEER. The chain's CDR3 is CASSQEGRANEKLFF. The CDR3, as DNA: TGCGCCAGCAGCCAAGAAGGCAGGGCCAATGAAAAACTGTTTTTT.

This clonotype appeared many times. The chain recombines TRBV9 with TRBJ2-2; TRBD1 matches at 8 bases. Germline values: CDR1 SGDLS, CDR2 YYNGEE. Losses at the gene ends were 3 bases for V and 7 bases for J; bases not matched to a gene: 8. The CDR3 totals 15 residues. DNA of the CDR3: TGTGCCAGCAGCGGCAGGACAGGGTTGAGCGGGGAGCTGTTTTTT. It is translated as CASSGRTGLSGELFF.

CDR3 sequence: CASSLKLGLGEQYF. The DNA for the CDR3 is TGTGCCAGCAGCTTAAAACTAGGGTTGGGGGAGCAGTACTTC. This chain joins TRBV7-3 and TRBJ2-7; perhaps TRBD2 as D (5 bases). Trimming pared 1 base from V and 7 bases from J, leaving 14 bases between. The CDR3 loop spans 14 amino acids. CDR1 and CDR2 from the germline V gene are SGHTA and FQGTGA.